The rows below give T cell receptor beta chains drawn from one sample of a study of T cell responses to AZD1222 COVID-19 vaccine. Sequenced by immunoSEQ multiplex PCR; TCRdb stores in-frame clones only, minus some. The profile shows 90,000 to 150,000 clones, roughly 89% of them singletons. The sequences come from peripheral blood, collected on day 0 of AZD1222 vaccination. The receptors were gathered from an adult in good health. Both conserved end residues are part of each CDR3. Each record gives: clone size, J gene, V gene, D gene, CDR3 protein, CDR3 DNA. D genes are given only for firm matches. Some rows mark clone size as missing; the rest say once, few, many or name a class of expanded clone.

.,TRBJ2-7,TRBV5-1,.,CASSTAGEQYF,TGCGCCAGCAGTACCGCGGGCGAGCAGTACTTC
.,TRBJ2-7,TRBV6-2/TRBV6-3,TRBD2,CASTPGGTSGYEQYF,TGTGCCAGCACCCCCGGGGGTACTAGCGGCTACGAGCAGTACTTC
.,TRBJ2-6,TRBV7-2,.,CASSLIGSGANVLTF,TGTGCCAGCAGCTTAATCGGCTCTGGGGCCAACGTCCTGACTTTC
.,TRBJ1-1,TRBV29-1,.,CSVKIGQNTEAFF,TGCAGCGTTAAGATAGGACAGAACACTGAAGCTTTCTTT
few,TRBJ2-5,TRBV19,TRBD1,CASSRRTGGMKTQYF,TGTGCCAGTAGTCGCCGGACAGGGGGCATGAAGACCCAGTACTTC
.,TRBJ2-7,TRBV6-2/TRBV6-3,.,CASSYSLPTYEQYF,TGTGCCAGCAGTTACTCGCTACCAACCTACGAGCAGTACTTC
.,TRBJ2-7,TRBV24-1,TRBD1,CATSDGDRGGEQYF,TGTGCCACCAGTGATGGCGACAGGGGTGGCGAGCAGTACTTC
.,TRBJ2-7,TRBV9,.,CASSPSGAYEQYF,TGTGCCAGCAGCCCGTCCGGGGCCTACGAGCAGTACTTC
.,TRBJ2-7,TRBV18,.,CASSPSRDWEQYF,TGTGCCAGCTCACCAAGTAGGGATTGGGAGCAGTACTTC
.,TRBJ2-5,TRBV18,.,CASSPSSSGWSKTQYF,TGTGCCAGCTCACCAAGTTCCAGCGGGTGGAGCAAGACCCAGTACTTC
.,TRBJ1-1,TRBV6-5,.,CAAWGLATEAFF,TGTGCCGCCTGGGGGTTAGCCACTGAAGCTTTCTTT
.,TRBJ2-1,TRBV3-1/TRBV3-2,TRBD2,CASSRSGLRNNEQFF,TGTGCCAGCAGCCGATCGGGACTACGGAACAATGAGCAGTTCTTC
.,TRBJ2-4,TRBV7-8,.,CASSFSGQNIQYF,TGTGCCAGCAGCTTTTCCGGCCAAAACATTCAGTACTTC
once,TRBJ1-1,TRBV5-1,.,CASSFRPPNTEAFF,TGCGCCAGCAGCTTTCGTCCACCTAACACTGAAGCTTTCTTT
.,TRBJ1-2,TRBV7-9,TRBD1,CASSLTGVDYGYTF,TGTGCCAGCAGCTTAACAGGGGTGGACTATGGCTACACCTTC
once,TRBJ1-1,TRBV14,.,CASGPRGLAFF,TGTGCCAGCGGACCCCGGGGTCTAGCTTTCTTT
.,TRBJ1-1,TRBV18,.,CASSSSRTEAFF,TGTGCCAGCTCATCCTCACGGACAGAAGCTTTCTTT
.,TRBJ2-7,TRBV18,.,CASSPPMRASYEQYF,TGTGCCAGCTCACCACCGATGAGGGCCTCCTACGAGCAGTACTTC
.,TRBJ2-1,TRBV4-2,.,CASRFSTGSVNEQFF,TGTGCCAGCAGGTTCTCGACCGGGTCCGTCAATGAGCAGTTCTTC
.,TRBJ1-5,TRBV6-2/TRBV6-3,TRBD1,CASSSDRGSQPQHF,TGTGCCAGCAGTTCGGACAGGGGTAGTCAGCCCCAGCATTTT
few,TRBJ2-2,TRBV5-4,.,CASSPDLNTGELFF,TGTGCCAGCAGTCCCGACTTGAACACCGGGGAGCTGTTTTTT
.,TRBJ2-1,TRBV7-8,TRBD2,CASSLQRTSGGNEQFF,TGTGCCAGCAGCTTACAACGGACTAGCGGGGGCAATGAGCAGTTCTTC
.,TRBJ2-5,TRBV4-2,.,CASSPGGRETQYF,TGTGCCAGCAGCCCAGGGGGGCGGGAGACCCAGTACTTC
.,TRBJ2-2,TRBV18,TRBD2,CASSPLLAGETGELFF,TGTGCCAGCTCACCTCTACTAGCGGGAGAGACCGGGGAGCTGTTTTTT
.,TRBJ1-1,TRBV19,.,CASSPRGSNTEAFF,TGTGCCAGTAGTCCCAGGGGATCGAACACTGAAGCTTTCTTT
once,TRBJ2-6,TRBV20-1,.,CSASGVAGANVLTF,TGCAGTGCTAGTGGGGTCGCTGGGGCCAACGTCCTGACTTTC
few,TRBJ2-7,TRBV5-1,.,CASSLPGLLTYEQYF,TGCGCCAGCAGCTTGCCGGGGCTTCTAACCTACGAGCAGTACTTC
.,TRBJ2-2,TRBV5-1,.,CASSLTTYTGELFF,TGCGCCAGCAGCTTGACAACTTACACCGGGGAGCTGTTTTTT
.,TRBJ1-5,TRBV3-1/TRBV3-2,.,CASSQAGTSNQPQHF,TGTGCCAGCAGCCAAGCGGGGACCAGTAATCAGCCCCAGCATTTT
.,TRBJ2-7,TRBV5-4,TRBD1,CASSPRTGEAYEQYF,TGTGCCAGCAGCCCCCGGACAGGTGAAGCCTACGAGCAGTACTTC
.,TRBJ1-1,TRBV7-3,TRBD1,CASSLTPLPTRPGGDRGTEAFF,TGTGCCAGCAGCTTAACTCCACTCCCCACTCGGCCAGGGGGCGACAGGGGGACTGAAGCTTTCTTT
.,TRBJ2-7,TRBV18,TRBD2,CATTPGGHYEQYF,TGTGCCACCACCCCGGGGGGGCACTACGAGCAGTACTTC
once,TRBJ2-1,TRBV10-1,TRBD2,CASSELSSGGAYNEQFF,TGCGCCAGCAGTGAGTTGTCTAGCGGGGGGGCCTACAATGAGCAGTTCTTC
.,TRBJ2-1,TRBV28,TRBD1,CASSLVGGKNEQFF,TGTGCCAGCAGTTTAGTAGGGGGCAAGAATGAGCAGTTCTTC
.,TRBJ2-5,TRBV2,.,CASSVDSQETQYF,TGTGCCAGCAGTGTGGACAGCCAAGAGACCCAGTACTTC
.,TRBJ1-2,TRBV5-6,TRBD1,CASSAGQGAFNYGYTF,TGTGCCAGCAGCGCGGGACAGGGGGCATTTAACTATGGCTACACCTTC
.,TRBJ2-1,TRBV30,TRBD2,CASDSGGSYNEQFF,TGTGCCTCAGATAGCGGGGGCTCCTACAATGAGCAGTTCTTC
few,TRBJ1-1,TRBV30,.,CAWSSGPLRMNTEAFF,TGTGCCTGGAGCTCAGGACCGTTGCGCATGAACACTGAAGCTTTCTTT
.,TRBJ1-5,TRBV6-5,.,CASSFRSNQPQHF,TGTGCCAGCAGTTTCCGTAGCAATCAGCCCCAGCATTTT
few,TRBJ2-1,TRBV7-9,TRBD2,CASSTRTSGRSATSSYNEQFF,TGTGCCAGCAGCACCCGGACTAGCGGGAGGTCCGCAACTAGCTCCTACAATGAGCAGTTCTTC
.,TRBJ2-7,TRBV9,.,CASSAGGRTGLYEQYF,TGTGCCAGCAGCGCGGGGGGCAGGACAGGGCTATACGAGCAGTACTTC
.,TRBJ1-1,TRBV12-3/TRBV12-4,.,CASGGAQNTEAFF,TGTGCCAGTGGAGGGGCCCAGAACACTGAAGCTTTCTTT
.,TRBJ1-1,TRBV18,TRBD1,CASSPPASGGTEAFF,TGTGCCAGCTCACCACCGGCCTCAGGGGGCACTGAAGCTTTCTTT
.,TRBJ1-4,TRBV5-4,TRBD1,CASSGGSGGGEKLFF,TGTGCCAGCAGCGGGGGGTCAGGGGGTGGAGAAAAACTGTTTTTT
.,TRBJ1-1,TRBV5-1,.,CASSFRTGNTEAFF,TGCGCCAGCAGCTTTAGGACCGGGAACACTGAAGCTTTCTTT
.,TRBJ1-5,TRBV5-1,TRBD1,CASSPGQGRQPQHF,TGCGCCAGCAGCCCTGGACAGGGGCGACAGCCCCAGCATTTT
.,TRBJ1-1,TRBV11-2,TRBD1,CASSQTGGTEAFF,TGTGCCAGCAGTCAAACAGGGGGCACTGAAGCTTTCTTT
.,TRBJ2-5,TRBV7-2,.,CASSLSPQETQYF,TGTGCCAGCAGCTTGTCCCCACAAGAGACCCAGTACTTC
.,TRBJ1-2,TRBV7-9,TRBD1,CASSHPGQGSYGYTF,TGTGCCAGCAGCCATCCGGGACAGGGTTCTTATGGCTACACCTTC
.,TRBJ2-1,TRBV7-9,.,CASSLAGGYNEQFF,TGTGCCAGCAGCTTAGCGGGAGGTTACAATGAGCAGTTCTTC
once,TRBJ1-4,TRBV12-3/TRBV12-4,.,CASRGINEKLFF,TGTGCCAGCAGAGGAATCAATGAAAAACTGTTTTTT
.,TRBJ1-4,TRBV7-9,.,CASSTILKTNEKLFF,TGTGCCAGCAGCACTATACTCAAGACTAATGAAAAACTGTTTTTT
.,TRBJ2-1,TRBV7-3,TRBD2,CASSLRGGQYNEQFF,TGTGCCAGCAGCTTACGGGGGGGCCAATACAATGAGCAGTTCTTC
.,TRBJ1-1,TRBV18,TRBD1,CASSPRQGDEAFF,TGTGCCAGCTCACCGAGACAGGGGGATGAAGCTTTCTTT
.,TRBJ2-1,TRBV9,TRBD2,CASSGGGMNEQFF,TGTGCCAGCTCCGGGGGAGGGATGAATGAGCAGTTCTTC
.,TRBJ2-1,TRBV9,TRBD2,CASSLQNDGGNNEQFF,TGTGCCAGCAGCTTACAGAACGACGGGGGGAACAATGAGCAGTTCTTC
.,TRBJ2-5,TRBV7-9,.,CASSPNWLQETQYF,TGTGCCAGCAGCCCCAATTGGCTCCAAGAGACCCAGTACTTC
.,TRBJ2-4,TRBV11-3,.,CATQLRRRVLAKNIQYF,TGTGCCACCCAGCTTAGGAGGAGGGTGCTAGCCAAAAACATTCAGTACTTC
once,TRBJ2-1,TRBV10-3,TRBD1,CAISDQTGTGNYNEQFF,TGTGCCATCAGTGATCAGACTGGGACAGGCAACTACAATGAGCAGTTCTTC
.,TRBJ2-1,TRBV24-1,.,CATSESRQGANEQFF,TGTGCCACCAGTGAATCCCGGCAGGGAGCCAATGAGCAGTTCTTC